This entry describes one T cell receptor beta chain. It has no known antigen specificity. No clone much larger than this one lies a single base away; base qualities are absent. To prepare the library, the immunoSEQ multiplex PCR assay was applied. What TCRdb holds here is the immuneACCESS table cut down to in-frame rearrangements. Part of the clones is not present; checked against another copy, under half of the missing clones reflect an unresolved V gene, and the others are unexplained. This sample is represented by some 71,000 clones; around 97% of them were singletons. The ten largest clones capture less than 0.2% of the sample. Spanning cysteine to phenylalanine, the CDR3 consists of 18 amino acids. Just CDR3 DNA is preserved here, 54 bases in frame from base 1. Compared with germline, V lacks 5 bases and J lacks 6 bases; bases without a gene match: 17. The germline V gene (reference sequence) supplies CDR1 SEHNR and CDR2 FQNEAQ.

The data stem from a study of technical replicates of blood from several donors (dated by TCRdb to the late 2010s). Sequenced: T cells isolated from PBMCs. The chain uses TRBV7-9 and TRBJ2-1, and 9 junctional nucleotides match TRBD2. The receptor comes from a human donor in good health. CDR3 loop: CASSPPLRLAGSGNEQFF. The sequenced DNA: TGTGCCAGCAGCCCCCCGCTACGCCTAGCGGGATCGGGCAATGAGCAGTTCTTC.